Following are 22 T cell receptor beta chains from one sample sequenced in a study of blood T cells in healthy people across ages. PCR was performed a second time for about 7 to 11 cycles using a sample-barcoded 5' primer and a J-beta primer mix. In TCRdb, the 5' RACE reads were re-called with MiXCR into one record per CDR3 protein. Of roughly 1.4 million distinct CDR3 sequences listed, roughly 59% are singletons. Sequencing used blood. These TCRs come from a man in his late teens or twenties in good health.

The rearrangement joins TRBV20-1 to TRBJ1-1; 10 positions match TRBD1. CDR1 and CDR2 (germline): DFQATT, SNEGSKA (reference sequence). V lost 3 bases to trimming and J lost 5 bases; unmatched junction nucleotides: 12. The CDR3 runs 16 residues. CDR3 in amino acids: CSARDKEGQGTTEAFF. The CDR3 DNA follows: TGCAGTGCTAGGGATAAGGAGGGACAGGGGACGACTGAAGCTTTCTTT.

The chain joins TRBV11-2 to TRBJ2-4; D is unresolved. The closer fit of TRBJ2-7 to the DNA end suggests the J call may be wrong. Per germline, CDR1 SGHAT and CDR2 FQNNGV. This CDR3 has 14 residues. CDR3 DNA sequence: TGTGCCAGCAGCCTCTTGGTCGCCTCCTACGAGCAGTACTTC. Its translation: CASSLLVASYEQYF.

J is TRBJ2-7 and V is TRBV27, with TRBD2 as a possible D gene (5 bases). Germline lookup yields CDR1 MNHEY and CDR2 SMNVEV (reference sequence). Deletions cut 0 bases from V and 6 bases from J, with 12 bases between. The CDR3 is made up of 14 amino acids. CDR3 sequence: CASSLSFRGGEQYF. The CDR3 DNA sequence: TGTGCCAGCAGTTTATCGTTTCGGGGTGGCGAGCAGTACTTC.

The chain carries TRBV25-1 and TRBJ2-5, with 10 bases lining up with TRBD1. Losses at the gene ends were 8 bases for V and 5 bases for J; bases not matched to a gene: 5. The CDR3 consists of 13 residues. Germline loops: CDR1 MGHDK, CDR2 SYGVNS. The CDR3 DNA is TGTGCCAGCGGGGGGACAGGGGTGGAGACCCAGTACTTC. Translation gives CASGGTGVETQYF. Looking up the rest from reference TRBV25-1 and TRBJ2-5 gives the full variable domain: EADIYQTPRYLVIGTGKKITLECSQTMGHDKMYWYQQDPGMELHLIHYSYGVNSTEKGDLSSESTVSRIRTEHFPLTLESARPSHTSQYLCASGGTGVETQYFGPGTRLLVL.

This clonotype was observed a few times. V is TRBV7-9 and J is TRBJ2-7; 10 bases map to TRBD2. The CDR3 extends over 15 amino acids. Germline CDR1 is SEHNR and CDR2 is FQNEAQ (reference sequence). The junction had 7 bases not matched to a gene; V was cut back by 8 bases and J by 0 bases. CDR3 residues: CASGCGTSDSYEQYF. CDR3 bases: TGTGCCAGCGGTTGCGGGACTAGCGACTCCTACGAGCAGTACTTC.

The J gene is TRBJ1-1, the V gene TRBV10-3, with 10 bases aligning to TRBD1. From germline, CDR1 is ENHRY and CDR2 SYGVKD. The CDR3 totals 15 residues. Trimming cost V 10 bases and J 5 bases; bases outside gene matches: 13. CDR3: CASGSVGQGLTEAFF. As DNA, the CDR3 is TGTGCCAGCGGCTCTGTGGGACAGGGGCTGACTGAAGCTTTCTTT.

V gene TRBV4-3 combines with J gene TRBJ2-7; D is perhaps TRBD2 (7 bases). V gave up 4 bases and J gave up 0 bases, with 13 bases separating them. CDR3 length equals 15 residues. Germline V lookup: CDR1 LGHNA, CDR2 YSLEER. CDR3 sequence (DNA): TGCGCCAGCAGCCCGGGGGGCCCCAACTCCTACGAGCAGTACTTC. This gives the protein CASSPGGPNSYEQYF.

CDR3 loop: CASSVERDSEAFF. As DNA, the CDR3 is TGTGCCAGCAGCGTAGAGCGGGACAGCGAAGCTTTCTTT. The chain couples TRBV9 to TRBJ1-1; 7 bases line up with TRBD1. This CDR3 is built from 13 residues. Trimming took 0 bases from V and 8 from J; bases not matched to a gene: 4. From germline, CDR1 is SGDLS and CDR2 YYNGEE. The full variable domain, its missing parts supplied by reference TRBV9 and TRBJ1-1, is DSGVTQTPKHLITATGQRVTLRCSPRSGDLSVYWYQQSLDQGLQFLIQYYNGEERAKGNILERFSAQQFPDLHSELNLSSLELGDSALYFCASSVERDSEAFFGQGTRLTVV.

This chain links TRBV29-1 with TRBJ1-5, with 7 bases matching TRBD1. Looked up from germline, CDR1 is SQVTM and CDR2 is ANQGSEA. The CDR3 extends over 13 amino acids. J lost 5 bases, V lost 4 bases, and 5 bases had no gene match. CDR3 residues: CSVGQGVDQPQHF. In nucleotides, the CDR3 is TGCAGCGTTGGACAGGGCGTGGATCAGCCCCAGCATTTT.

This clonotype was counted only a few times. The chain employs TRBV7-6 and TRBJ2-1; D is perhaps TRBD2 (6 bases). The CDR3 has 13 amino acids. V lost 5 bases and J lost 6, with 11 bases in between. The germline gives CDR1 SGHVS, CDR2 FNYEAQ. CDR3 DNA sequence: TGTGCCAGCAGCCAACTAGCCTCCAATGAGCAGTTCTTC. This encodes CASSQLASNEQFF. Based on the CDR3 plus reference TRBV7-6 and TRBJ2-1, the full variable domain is GAGVSQSPRYKVTKRGQDVALRCDPISGHVSLYWYRQALGQGPEFLTYFNYEAQQDKSGLPNDRFSAERPEGSISTLTIQRTEQRDSAMYRCASSQLASNEQFFGPGTRLTVL.

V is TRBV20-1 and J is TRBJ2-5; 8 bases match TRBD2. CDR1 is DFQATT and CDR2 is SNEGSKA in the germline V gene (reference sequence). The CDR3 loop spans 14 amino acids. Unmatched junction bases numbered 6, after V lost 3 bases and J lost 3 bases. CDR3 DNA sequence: TGCAGTGCTAGCGCCGGGGGGGCGAAAGAGACCCAGTACTTC. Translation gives CSASAGGAKETQYF.

The CDR3 bases are TGTGCCACCAGTGATTCGAGGACAGCAGCCTATGGCTACACCTTC. Its translation is CATSDSRTAAYGYTF. This chain joins TRBV24-1 and TRBJ1-2; possible D gene TRBD1, 6 bases. V lost 2 bases and J lost 4, with 13 bases in between. Germline V gene lookup returns CDR1 KGHDR and CDR2 SFDVKD. The CDR3 has 15 residues.

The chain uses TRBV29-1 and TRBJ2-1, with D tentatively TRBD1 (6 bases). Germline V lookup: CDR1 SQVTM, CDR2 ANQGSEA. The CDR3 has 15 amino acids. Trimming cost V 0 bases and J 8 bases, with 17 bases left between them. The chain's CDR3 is CSVEERQASADEQFF. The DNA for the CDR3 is TGCAGCGTTGAAGAGCGACAGGCTTCGGCGGATGAGCAGTTCTTC.

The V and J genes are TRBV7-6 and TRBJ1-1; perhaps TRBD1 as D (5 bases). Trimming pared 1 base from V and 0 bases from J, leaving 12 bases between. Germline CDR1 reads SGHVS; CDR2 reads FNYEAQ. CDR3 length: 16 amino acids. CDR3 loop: CASSLGVGLLNTEAFF. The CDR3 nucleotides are TGTGCCAGCAGCTTAGGGGTGGGACTATTGAACACTGAAGCTTTCTTT. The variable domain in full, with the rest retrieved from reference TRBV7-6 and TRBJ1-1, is GAGVSQSPRYKVTKRGQDVALRCDPISGHVSLYWYRQALGQGPEFLTYFNYEAQQDKSGLPNDRFSAERPEGSISTLTIQRTEQRDSAMYRCASSLGVGLLNTEAFFGQGTRLTVV.

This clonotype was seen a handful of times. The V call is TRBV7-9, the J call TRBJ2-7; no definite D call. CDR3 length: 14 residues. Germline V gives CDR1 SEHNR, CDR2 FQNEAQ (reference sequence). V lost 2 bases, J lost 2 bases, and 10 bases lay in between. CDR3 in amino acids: CASSLIPGTYEQYF. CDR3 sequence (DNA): TGTGCCAGCAGCTTAATTCCGGGTACCTACGAGCAGTACTTC.

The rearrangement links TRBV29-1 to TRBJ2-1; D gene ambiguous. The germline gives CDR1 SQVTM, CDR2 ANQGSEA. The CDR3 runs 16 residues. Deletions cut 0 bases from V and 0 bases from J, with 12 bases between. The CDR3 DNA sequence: TGCAGCGTTGAAGATCTCGATTTGAGCTCCTACAATGAGCAGTTCTTC. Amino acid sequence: CSVEDLDLSSYNEQFF.

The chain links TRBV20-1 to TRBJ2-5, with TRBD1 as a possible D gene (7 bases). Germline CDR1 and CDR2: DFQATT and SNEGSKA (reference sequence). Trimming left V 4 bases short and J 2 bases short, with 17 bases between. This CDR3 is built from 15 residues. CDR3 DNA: TGCAGTGCTACACCAGGGGGAGGCATACAAGAGACCCAGTACTTC. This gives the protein CSATPGGGIQETQYF.

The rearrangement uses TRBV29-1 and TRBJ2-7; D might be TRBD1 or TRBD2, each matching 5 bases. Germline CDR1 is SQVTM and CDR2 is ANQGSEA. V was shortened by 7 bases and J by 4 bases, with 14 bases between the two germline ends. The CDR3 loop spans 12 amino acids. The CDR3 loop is CSGSSGGYEQYF. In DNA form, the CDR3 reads TGCAGCGGTTCTAGTGGGGGTTACGAGCAGTACTTC.

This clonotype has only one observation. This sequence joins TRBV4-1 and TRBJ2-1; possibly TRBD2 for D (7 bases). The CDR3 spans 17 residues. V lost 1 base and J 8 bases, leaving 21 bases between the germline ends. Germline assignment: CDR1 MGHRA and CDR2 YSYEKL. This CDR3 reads CASSQGGGGGRSDEQFF. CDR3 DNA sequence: TGCGCCAGCAGCCAAGGGGGTGGGGGCGGGAGAAGTGATGAGCAGTTCTTC.

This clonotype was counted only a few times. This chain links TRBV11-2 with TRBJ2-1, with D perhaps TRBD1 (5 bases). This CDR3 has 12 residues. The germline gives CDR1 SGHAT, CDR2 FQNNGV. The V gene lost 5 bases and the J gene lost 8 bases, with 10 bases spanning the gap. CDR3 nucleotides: TGTGCCAGCAGCCCTACAGGTTATGAGCAGTTCTTC. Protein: CASSPTGYEQFF.

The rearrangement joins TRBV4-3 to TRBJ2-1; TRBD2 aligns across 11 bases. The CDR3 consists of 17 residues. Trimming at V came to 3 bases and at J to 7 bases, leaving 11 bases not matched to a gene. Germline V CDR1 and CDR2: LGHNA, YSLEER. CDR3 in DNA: TGCGCCAGCAGCCATGTGACTAGCGGGGTGGGAGGTAATGAGCAGTTCTTC. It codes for CASSHVTSGVGGNEQFF.

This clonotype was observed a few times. The DNA for the CDR3 is TGTGCCTGGAGTGTCGCCGAGAACACTGAAGCTTTCTTT. Its translation is CAWSVAENTEAFF. The rearrangement links TRBV30 to TRBJ1-1; D gene unclear. The CDR3 has 13 amino acids. Trimming cost V 0 bases and J 1 base, with 6 bases left between them. The germline V gene encodes CDR1 GTSNPN and CDR2 SVGIG (reference sequence).